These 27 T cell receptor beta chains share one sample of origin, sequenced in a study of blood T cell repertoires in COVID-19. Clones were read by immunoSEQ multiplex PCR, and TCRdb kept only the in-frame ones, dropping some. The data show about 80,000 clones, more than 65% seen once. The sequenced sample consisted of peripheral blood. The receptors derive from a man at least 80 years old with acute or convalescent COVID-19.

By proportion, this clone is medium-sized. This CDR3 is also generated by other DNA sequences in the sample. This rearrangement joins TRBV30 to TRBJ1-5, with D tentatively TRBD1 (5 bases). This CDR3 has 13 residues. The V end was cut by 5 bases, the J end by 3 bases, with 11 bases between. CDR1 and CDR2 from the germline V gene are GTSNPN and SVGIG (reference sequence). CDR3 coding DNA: TGTGCCTGGCGTGACAGTTTCAATCAGCCCCAGCATTTT. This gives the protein CAWRDSFNQPQHF.

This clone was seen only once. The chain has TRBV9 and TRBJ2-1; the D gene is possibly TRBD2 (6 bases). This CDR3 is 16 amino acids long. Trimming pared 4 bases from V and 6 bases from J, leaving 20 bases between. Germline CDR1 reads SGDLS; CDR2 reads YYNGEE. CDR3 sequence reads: CASSLTPLGGPNEQFF. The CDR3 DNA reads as TGTGCCAGCAGCTTAACCCCCCTCGGGGGTCCCAATGAGCAGTTCTTC.

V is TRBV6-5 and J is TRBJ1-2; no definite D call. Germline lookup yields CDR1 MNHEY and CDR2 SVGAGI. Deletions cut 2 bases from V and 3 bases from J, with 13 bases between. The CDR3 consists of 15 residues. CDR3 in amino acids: CASSYEGSRDYGYTF. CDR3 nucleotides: TGTGCCAGCAGTTACGAAGGGAGTCGCGACTATGGCTACACCTTC.

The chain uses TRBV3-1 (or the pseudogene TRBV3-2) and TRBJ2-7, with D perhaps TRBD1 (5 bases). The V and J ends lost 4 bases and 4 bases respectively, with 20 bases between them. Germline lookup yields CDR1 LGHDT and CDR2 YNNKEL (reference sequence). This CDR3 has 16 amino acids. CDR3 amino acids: CASSPSWGLIGYEQYF. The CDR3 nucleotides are TGTGCCAGCAGCCCGAGTTGGGGCCTAATTGGGTACGAGCAGTACTTC.

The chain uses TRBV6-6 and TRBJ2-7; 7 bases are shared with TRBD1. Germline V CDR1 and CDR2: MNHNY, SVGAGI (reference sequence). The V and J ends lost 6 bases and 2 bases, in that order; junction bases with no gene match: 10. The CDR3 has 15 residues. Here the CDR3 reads CASRLEGARAYEQYF. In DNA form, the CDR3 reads TGTGCCAGCAGGCTCGAGGGGGCGAGGGCCTACGAGCAGTACTTC.

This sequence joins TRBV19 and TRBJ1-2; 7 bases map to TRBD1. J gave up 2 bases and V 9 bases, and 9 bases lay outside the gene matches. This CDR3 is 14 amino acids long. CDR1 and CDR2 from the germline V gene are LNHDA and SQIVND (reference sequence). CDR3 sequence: CASDPGTANYGYTF. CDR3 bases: TGTGCCAGCGATCCCGGGACAGCAAACTATGGCTACACCTTC.

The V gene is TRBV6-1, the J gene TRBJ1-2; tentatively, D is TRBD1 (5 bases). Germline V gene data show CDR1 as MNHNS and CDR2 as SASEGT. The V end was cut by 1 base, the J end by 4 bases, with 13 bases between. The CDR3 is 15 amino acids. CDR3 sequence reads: CASSEEIGVVYGYTF. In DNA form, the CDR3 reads TGTGCCAGCAGTGAAGAGATAGGGGTTGTCTATGGCTACACCTTC.

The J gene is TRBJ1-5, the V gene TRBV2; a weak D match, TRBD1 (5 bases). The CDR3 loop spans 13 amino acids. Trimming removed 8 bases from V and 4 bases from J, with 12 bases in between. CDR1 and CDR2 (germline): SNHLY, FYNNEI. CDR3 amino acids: CASQGLWNQPQHF. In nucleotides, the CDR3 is TGTGCCAGCCAGGGTTTATGGAATCAGCCCCAGCATTTT.

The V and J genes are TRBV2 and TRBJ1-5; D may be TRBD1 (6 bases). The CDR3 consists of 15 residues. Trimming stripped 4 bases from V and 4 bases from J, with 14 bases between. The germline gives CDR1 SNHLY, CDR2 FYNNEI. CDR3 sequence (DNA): TGTGCCAGCAGTGGAGGAGTTCAGGGGAATCAGCCCCAGCATTTT. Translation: CASSGGVQGNQPQHF.

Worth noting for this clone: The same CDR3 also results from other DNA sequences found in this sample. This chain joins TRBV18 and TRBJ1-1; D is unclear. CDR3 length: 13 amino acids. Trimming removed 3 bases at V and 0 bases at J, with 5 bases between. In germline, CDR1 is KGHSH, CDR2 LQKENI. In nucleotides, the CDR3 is TGTGCCAGCTCACCTACAGTGAACACTGAAGCTTTCTTT. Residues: CASSPTVNTEAFF.

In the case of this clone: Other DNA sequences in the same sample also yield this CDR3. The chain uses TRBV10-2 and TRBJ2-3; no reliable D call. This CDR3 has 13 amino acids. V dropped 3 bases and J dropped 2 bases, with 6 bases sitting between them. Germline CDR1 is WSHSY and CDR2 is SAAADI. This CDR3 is CASSDSLTDTQYF. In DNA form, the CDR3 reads TGCGCCAGCAGTGACTCTCTCACAGATACGCAGTATTTT.

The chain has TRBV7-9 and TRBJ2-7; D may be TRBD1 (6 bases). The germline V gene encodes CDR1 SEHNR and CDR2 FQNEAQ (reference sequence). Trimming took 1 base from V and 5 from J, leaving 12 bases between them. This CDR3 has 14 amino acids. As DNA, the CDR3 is TGTGCCAGCAGCTTAGAACAGGGATACCACGAGCAGTACTTC. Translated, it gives CASSLEQGYHEQYF. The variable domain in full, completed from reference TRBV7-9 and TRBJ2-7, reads DTGVSQNPRHKITKRGQNVTFRCDPISEHNRLYWYRQTLGQGPEFLTYFQNEAQLEKSRLLSDRFSAERPKGSFSTLEIQRTEQGDSAMYLCASSLEQGYHEQYFGPGTRLTVT.

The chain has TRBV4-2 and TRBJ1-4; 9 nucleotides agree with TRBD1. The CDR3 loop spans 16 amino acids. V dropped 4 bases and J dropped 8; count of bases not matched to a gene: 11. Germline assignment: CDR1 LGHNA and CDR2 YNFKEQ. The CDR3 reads CASSLRDRDPSEKLFF. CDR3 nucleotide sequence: TGTGCCAGCAGCCTCAGGGACAGGGATCCTAGCGAAAAACTGTTTTTT.

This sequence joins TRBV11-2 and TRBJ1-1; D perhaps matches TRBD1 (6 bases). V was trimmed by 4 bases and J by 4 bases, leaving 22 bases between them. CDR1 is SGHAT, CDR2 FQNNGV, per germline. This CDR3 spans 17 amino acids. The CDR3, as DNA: TGTGCCAGCAGCTCTAGGGTGGTGGGGGCGGGAGGCACTGAAGCTTTCTTT. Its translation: CASSSRVVGAGGTEAFF.

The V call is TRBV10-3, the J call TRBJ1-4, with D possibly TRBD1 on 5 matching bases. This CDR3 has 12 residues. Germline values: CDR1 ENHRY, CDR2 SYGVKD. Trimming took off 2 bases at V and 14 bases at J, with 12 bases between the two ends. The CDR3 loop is CAISEVGGALFF. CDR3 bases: TGTGCCATCAGTGAGGTTGGTGGGGCTCTGTTTTTT.

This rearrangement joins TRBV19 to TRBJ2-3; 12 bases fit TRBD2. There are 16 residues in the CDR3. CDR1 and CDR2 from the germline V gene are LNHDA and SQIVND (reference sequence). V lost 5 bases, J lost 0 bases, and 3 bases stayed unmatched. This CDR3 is CASSATSGGSTDTQYF. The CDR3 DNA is TGTGCCAGTAGTGCGACTAGCGGGGGCAGCACAGATACGCAGTATTTT.

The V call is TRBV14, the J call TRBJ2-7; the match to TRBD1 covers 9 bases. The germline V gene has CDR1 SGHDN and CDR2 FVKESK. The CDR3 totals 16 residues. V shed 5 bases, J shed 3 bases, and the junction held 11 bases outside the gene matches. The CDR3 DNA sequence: TGTGCCAGCAGCAGGTACAAGACAGGGGGAGTCTACGAGCAGTACTTC. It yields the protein CASSRYKTGGVYEQYF.

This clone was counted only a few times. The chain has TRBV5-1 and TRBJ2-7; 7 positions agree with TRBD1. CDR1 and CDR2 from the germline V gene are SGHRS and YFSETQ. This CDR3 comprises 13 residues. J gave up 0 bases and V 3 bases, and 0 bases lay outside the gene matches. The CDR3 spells CASSWTGSYEQYF. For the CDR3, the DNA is TGCGCCAGCAGCTGGACAGGCTCCTACGAGCAGTACTTC.

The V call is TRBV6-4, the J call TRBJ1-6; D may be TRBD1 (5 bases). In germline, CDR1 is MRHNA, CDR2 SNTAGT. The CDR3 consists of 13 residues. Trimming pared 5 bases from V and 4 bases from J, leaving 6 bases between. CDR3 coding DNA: TGTGCCAGCAGTCGACAGTATAATTCACCCCTCCACTTT. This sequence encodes CASSRQYNSPLHF.

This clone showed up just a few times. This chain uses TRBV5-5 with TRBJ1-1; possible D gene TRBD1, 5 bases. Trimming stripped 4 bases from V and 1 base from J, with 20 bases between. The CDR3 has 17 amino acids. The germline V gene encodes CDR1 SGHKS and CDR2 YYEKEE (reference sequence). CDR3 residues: CASSPGTGSAGNTEAFF. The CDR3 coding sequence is TGTGCCAGCAGCCCGGGCACAGGCTCAGCGGGGAACACTGAAGCTTTCTTT. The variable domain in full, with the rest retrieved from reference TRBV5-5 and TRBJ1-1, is DAGVTQSPTHLIKTRGQQVTLRCSPISGHKSVSWYQQVLGQGPQFIFQYYEKEERGRGNFPDRFSARQFPNYSSELNVNALLLGDSALYLCASSPGTGSAGNTEAFFGQGTRLTVV.

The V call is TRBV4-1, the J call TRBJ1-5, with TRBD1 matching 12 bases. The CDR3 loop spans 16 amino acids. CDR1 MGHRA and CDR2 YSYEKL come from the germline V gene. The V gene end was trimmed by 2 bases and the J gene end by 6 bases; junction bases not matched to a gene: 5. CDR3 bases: TGCGCCAGCAGCCAATCCGGGACAGGGGGCAGTCAGCCCCAGCATTTT. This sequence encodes CASSQSGTGGSQPQHF.

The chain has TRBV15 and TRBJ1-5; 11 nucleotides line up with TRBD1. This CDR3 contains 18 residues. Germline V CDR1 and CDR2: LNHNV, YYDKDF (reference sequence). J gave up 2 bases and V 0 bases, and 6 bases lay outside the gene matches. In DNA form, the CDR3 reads TGTGCCACCAGCAGAGACTACGGACAGGGGGCCGGCAATCAGCCCCAGCATTTT. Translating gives CATSRDYGQGAGNQPQHF.

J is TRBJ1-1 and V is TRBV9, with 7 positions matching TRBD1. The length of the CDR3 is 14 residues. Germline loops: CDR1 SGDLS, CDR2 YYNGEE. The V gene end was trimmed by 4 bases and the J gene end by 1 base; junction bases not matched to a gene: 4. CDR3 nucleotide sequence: TGTGCCAGCAGCCCCCGACAGGGGAACACTGAAGCTTTCTTT. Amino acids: CASSPRQGNTEAFF.

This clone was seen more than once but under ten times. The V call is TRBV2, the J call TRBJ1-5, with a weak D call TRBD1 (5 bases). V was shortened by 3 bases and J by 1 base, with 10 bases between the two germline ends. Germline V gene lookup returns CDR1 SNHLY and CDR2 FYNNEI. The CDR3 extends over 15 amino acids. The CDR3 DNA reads TGTGCCAGCAGTGATGGACACACCAGCAATCAGCCCCAGCATTTT. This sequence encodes CASSDGHTSNQPQHF.

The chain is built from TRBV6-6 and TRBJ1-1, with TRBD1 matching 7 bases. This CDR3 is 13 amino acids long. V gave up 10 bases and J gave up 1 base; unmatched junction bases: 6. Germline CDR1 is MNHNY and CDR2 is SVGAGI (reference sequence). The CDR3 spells CATTRDRNTEAFF. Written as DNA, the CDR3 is TGTGCCACCACTCGGGACAGGAACACTGAAGCTTTCTTT.

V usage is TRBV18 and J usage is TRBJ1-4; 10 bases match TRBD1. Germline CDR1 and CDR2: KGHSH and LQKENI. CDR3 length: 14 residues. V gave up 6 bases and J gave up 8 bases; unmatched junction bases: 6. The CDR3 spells CASSHGQGDEKLFF. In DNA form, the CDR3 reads TGTGCCAGCTCGCATGGACAGGGGGACGAAAAACTGTTTTTT.

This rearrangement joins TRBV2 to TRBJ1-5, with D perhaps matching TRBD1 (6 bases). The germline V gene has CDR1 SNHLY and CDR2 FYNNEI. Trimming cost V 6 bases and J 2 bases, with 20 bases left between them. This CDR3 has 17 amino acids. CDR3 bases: TGTGCCAGCAGGGAAAGCGGGGGGGCGCGAGGCAATCAGCCCCAGCATTTT. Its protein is CASRESGGARGNQPQHF.